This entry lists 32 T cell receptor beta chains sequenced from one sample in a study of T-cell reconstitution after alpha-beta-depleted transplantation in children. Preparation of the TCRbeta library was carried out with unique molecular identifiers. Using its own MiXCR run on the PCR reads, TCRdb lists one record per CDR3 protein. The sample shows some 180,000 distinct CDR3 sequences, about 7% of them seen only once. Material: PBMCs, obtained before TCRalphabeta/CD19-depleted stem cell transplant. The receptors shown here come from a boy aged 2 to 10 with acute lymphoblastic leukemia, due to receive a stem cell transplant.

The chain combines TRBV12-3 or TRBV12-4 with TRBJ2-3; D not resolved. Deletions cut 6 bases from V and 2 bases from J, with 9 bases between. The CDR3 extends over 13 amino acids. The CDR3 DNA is TGTGCCAGCAGCCAATATTCCACAGATACGCAGTATTTT. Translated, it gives CASSQYSTDTQYF.

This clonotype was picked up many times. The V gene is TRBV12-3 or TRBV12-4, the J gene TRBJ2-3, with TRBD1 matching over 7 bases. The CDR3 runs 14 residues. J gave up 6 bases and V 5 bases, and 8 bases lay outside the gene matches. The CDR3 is CASSITTGRDTQYF. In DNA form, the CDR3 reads TGTGCCAGCAGTATAACGACAGGGCGGGATACGCAGTATTTT.

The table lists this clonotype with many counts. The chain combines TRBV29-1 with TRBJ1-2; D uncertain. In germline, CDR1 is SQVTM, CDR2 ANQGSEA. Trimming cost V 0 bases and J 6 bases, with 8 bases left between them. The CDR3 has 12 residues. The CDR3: CSVEDGRNGYTF. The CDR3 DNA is TGCAGCGTTGAAGATGGCAGGAATGGCTACACCTTC.

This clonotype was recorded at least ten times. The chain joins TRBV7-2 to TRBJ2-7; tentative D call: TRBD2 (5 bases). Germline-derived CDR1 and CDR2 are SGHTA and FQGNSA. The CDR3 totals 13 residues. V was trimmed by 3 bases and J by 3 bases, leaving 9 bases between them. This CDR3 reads CASSLERSYEQYF. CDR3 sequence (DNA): TGTGCCAGCAGCTTGGAGCGGAGCTACGAGCAGTACTTC.

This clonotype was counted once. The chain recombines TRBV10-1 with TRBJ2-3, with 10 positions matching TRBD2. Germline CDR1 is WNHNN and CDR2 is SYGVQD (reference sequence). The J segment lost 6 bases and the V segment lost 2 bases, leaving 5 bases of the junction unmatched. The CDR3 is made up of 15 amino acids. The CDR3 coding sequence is TGCGCCAGCAGTGAGCGGCTAGCGGGAGTTGATACGCAGTATTTT. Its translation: CASSERLAGVDTQYF.

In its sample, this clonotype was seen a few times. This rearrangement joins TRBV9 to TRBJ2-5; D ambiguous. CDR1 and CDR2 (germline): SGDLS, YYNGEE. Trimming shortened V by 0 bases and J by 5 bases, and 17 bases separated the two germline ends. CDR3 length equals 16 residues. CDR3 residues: CASSVGQPYVGETQYF. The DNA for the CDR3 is TGTGCCAGCAGCGTAGGCCAGCCGTATGTCGGGGAGACCCAGTACTTC.

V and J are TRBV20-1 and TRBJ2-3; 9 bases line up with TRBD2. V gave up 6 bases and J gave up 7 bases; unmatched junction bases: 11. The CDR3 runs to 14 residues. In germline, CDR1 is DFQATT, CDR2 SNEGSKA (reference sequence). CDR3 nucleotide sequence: TGCAGTGCCCCGTCTAGCGGGACCTCACATACGCAGTATTTT. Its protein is CSAPSSGTSHTQYF.

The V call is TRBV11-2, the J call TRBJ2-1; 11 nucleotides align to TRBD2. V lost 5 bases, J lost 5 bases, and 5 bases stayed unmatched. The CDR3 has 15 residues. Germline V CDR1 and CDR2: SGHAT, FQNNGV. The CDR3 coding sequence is TGTGCCAGCAGCACCGGGACTAGCGGACACAATGAGCAGTTCTTC. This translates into CASSTGTSGHNEQFF.

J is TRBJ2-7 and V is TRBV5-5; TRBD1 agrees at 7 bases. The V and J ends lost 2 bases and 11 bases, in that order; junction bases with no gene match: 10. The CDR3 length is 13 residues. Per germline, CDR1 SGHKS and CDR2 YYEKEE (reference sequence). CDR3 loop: CASSFGTDKKEYF. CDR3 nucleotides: TGTGCCAGCAGCTTCGGGACAGACAAGAAGGAGTACTTC.

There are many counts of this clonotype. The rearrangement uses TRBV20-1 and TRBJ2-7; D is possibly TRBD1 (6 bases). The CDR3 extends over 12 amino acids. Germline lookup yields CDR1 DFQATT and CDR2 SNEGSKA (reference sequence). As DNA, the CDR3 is TGCAGCTGTCCAGGGGTAACCTACGAGCAGTACTTC. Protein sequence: CSCPGVTYEQYF.

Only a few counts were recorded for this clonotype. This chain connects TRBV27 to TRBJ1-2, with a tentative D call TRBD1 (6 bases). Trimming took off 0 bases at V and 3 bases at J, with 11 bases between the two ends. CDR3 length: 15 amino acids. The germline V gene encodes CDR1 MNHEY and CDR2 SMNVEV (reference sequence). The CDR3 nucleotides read TGTGCCAGCAGTTTATCAGGGGGGGGGTACTATGGCTACACCTTC. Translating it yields CASSLSGGGYYGYTF.

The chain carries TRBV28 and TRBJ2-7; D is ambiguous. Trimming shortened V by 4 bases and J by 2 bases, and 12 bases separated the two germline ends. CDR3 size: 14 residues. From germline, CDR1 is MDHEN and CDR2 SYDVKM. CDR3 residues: CASSSRLQTYEQYF. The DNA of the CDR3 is TGTGCCAGCAGTTCCCGACTCCAAACCTACGAGCAGTACTTC. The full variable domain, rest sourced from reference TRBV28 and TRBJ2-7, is DVKVTQSSRYLVKRTGEKVFLECVQDMDHENMFWYRQDPGLGLRLIYFSYDVKMKEKGDIPEGYSVSREKKERFSLILESASTNQTSMYLCASSSRLQTYEQYFGPGTRLTVT.

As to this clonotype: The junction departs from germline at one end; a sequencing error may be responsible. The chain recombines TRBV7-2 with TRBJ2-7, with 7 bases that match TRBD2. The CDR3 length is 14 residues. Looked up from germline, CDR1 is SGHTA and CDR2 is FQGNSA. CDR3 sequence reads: CASSFSGRAYEEYF. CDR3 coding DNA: TGTGCCAGCAGCTTTAGCGGGCGAGCCTACGAGGAGTACTTC. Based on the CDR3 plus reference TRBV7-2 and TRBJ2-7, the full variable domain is GAGVSQSPSNKVTEKGKDVELRCDPISGHTALYWYRQSLGQGLEFLIYFQGNSAPDKSGLPSDRFSAERTGGSVSTLTIQRTQQEDSAVYLCASSFSGRAYEEYFGPGTRLTVT.

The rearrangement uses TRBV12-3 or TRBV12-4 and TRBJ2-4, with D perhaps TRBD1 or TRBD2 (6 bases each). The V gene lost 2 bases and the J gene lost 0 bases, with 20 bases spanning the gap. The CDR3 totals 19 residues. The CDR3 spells CASSLRQGQTSLAKNIQYF. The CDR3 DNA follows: TGTGCCAGCAGTTTAAGGCAGGGGCAAACTAGCCTAGCCAAAAACATTCAGTACTTC.

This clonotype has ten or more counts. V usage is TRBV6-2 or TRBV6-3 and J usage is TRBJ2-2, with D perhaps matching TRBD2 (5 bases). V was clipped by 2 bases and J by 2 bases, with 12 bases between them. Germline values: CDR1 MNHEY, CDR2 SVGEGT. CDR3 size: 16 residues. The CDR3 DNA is TGTGCCAGCAGTTACAGCGGACTGGTTAACACCGGGGAGCTGTTTTTT. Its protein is CASSYSGLVNTGELFF.

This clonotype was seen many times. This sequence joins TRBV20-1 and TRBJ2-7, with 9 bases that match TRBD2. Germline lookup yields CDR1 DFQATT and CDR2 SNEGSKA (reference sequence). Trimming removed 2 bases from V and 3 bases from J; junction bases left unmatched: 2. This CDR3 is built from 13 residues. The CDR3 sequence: CSARLAGSYEQYF. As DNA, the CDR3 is TGCAGTGCTAGACTAGCGGGGAGCTACGAGCAGTACTTC.

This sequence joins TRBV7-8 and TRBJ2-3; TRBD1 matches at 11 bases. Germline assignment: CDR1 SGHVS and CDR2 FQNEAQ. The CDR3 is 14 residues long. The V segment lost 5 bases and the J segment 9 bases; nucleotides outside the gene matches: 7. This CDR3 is CASSPGQGERTQYF. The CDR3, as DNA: TGTGCCAGCAGCCCGGGACAGGGGGAGCGGACGCAGTATTTT.

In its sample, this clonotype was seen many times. CDR3 in DNA: TGCAGCGTTGGGATACAGGGGAGCACCGGGGAGCTGTTTTTT. Its translation is CSVGIQGSTGELFF. This rearrangement joins TRBV29-1 to TRBJ2-2; 7 nucleotides match TRBD1. The CDR3 extends over 14 amino acids. J lost 4 bases, V lost 4 bases, and 6 bases had no gene match. CDR1 SQVTM and CDR2 ANQGSEA come from the germline V gene.

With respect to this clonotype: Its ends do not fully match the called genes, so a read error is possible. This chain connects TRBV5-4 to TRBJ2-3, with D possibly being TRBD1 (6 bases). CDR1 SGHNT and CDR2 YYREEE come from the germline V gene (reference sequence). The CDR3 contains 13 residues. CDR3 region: CAISSNRADTQYF. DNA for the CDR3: TGTGCCATCAGCTCGAACAGGGCAGATACGCAGTATTTT.

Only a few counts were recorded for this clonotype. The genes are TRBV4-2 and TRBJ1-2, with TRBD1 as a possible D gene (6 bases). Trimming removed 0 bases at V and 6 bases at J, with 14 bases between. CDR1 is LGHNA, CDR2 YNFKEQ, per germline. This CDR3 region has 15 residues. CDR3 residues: CASSQDRGQWDGYTF. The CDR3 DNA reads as TGTGCCAGCAGCCAAGATCGGGGGCAGTGGGATGGCTACACCTTC.

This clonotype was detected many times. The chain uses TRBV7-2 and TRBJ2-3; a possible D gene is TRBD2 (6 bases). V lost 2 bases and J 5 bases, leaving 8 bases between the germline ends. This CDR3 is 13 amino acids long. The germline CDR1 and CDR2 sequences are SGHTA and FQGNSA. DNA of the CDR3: TGTGCCAGCAGCTTATCGGAGGGAGATACGCAGTATTTT. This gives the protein CASSLSEGDTQYF.

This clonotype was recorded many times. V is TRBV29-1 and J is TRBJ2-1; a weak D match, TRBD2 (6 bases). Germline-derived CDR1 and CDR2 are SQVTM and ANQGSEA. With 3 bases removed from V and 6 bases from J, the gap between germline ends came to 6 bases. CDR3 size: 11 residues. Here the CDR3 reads CSVDGGNEQFF. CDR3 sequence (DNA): TGCAGCGTTGACGGGGGCAATGAGCAGTTCTTC.

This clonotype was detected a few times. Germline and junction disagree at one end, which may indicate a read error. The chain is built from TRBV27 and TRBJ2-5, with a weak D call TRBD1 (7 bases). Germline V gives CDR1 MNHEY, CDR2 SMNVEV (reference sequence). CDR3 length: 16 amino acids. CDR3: CACREQGDASVETQYF. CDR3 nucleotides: TGTGCCTGCAGGGAGCAGGGGGATGCTAGCGTCGAGACCCAGTACTTC.

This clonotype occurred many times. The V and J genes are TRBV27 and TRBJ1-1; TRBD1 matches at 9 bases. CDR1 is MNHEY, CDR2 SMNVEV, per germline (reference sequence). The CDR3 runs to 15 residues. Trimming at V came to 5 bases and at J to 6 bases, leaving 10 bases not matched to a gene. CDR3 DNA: TGTGCCAGCAGTCTTACAGGGGGCGCCGTCGCTGAAGCTTTCTTT. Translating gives CASSLTGGAVAEAFF.

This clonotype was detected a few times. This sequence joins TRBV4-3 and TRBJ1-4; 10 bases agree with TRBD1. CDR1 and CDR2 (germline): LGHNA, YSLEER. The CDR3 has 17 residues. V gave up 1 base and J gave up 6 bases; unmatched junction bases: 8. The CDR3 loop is CASSQGLWGTGDEKLFF. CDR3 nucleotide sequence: TGCGCCAGCAGCCAAGGCCTTTGGGGGACAGGGGATGAAAAACTGTTTTTT.

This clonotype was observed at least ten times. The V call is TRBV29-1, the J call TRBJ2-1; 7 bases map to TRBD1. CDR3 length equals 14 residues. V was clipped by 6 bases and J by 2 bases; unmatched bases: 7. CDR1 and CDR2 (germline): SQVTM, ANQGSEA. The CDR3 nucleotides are TGCAGCGTATTACAGGGGCCAACCTACAATGAGCAGTTCTTC. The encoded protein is CSVLQGPTYNEQFF.

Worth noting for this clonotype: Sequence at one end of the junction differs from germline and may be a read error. The CDR3 DNA reads as TGTGCCACCAGCCTAGCGGGAATTGGCTATGAGCAGTTCTTC. Encoded protein: CATSLAGIGYEQFF. V and J are TRBV11-2 and TRBJ2-1; TRBD2 matches 9 bases. The CDR3 has 14 amino acids. CDR1 is SGHAT and CDR2 is FQNNGV in the germline V gene.

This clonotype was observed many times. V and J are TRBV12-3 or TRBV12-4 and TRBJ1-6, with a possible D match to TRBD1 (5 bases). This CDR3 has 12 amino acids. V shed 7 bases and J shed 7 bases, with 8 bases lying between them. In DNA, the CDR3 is TGTGCCAGCACTCCAGGGAATTCACCCCTCCACTTT. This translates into CASTPGNSPLHF.

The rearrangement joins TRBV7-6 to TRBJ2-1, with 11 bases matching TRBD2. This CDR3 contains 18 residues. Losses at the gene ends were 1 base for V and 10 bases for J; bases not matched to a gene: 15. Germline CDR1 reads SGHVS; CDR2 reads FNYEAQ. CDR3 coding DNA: TGTGCCAGCAGCTTAGTCCCTCTAGCGGGAGGTTCCATGGGCGAGCAGTTCTTC. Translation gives CASSLVPLAGGSMGEQFF.

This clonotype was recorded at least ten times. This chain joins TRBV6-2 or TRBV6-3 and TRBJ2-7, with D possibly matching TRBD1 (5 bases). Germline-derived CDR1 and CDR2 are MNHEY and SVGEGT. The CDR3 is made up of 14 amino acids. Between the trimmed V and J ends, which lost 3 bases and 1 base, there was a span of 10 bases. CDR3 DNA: TGTGCCAGCAGTTATGCAGGGTGGTCCTACGAGCAGTACTTC. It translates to CASSYAGWSYEQYF.

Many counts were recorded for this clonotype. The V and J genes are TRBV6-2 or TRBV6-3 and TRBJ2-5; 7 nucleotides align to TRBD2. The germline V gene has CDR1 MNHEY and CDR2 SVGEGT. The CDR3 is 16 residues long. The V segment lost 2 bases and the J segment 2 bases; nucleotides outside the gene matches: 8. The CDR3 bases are TGTGCCAGCAGTTACGGTTCGACTAGCCTGCAAGAGACCCAGTACTTC. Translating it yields CASSYGSTSLQETQYF.

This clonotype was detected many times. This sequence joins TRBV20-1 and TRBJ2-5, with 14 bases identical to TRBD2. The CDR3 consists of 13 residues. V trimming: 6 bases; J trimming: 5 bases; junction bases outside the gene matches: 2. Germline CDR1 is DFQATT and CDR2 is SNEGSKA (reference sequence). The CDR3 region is CSAWTSGRETQYF. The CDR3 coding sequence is TGCAGTGCATGGACTAGCGGGAGGGAGACCCAGTACTTC.